This passage covers 15 T cell receptor beta chains from one sample sequenced in a study of T cell repertoires in cytomegalovirus infection. TCRdb re-derived calls from the reads in MiXCR, one entry per CDR3 protein. Of 150,000 to 200,000 distinct CDR3 sequences listed, roughly a fifth are singletons. The antigens these receptors bind are not known. The sequenced sample was CD8+ T cells from cultured PBMCs, obtained from culture after CMV antigen stimulation. The receptor set was obtained from a human donor in good health (CMV status not recorded). Some clones in this sample may be carry-over from other donors' samples.

This rearrangement joins TRBV4-2 to TRBJ2-3; 7 nucleotides line up with TRBD2. The V gene's germline CDR1 is LGHNA and CDR2 YNFKEQ. The CDR3 sequence is 18 residues long. With V trimmed by 0 bases and J by 0 bases, 9 bases remained unmatched. DNA of the CDR3: TGTGCCAGCAGCCAAGATCGCCTAGCGGTGACTAGCACAGATACGCAGTATTTT. Protein: CASSQDRLAVTSTDTQYF.

This clonotype has just a few counts. The chain carries TRBV19 and TRBJ1-1; 10 nucleotides align to TRBD1. Germline V gene data show CDR1 as LNHDA and CDR2 as SQIVND (reference sequence). The V gene end was trimmed by 6 bases and the J gene end by 6 bases; junction bases not matched to a gene: 22. This CDR3 has 19 amino acids. The CDR3 DNA is TGTGCCAGTAGCCCGTTAGATTTACCGGGACAGGGGAATGAAGCTGAAGCTTTCTTT. This gives the protein CASSPLDLPGQGNEAEAFF.

A remark on this clonotype: This may be a read error, as it is one base from a much larger clone. CDR3 sequence (DNA): TGTGCCCGCAGTTACTCGATAGGGGAAACTGAAGCTTTCTTT. Its protein is CARSYSIGETEAFF. This sequence joins TRBV6-5 and TRBJ1-1, with a weak D call TRBD1 (5 bases). The germline CDR1 and CDR2 sequences are MNHEY and SVGAGI. This CDR3 is 14 amino acids long.

This clonotype was seen only a few times. The chain carries TRBV14 and TRBJ1-4, with D possibly TRBD1 on 6 matching bases. The V end was cut by 3 bases, the J end by 7 bases, with 18 bases between. The germline CDR1 and CDR2 sequences are SGHDN and FVKESK. This CDR3 is built from 16 residues. DNA for the CDR3: TGTGCCAGCAGCCATAAGTACGGGGGCTTCGGTGAAAAACTGTTTTTT. It codes for CASSHKYGGFGEKLFF. The full variable domain, its missing parts supplied by reference TRBV14 and TRBJ1-4, is EAGVTQFPSHSVIEKGQTVTLRCDPISGHDNLYWYRRVMGKEIKFLLHFVKESKQDESGMPNNRFLAERTGGTYSTLKVQPAELEDSGVYFCASSHKYGGFGEKLFFGSGTQLSVL.

The chain is built from TRBV7-9 and TRBJ2-1; TRBD2 matches at 14 bases. Germline CDR1 and CDR2: SEHNR and FQNEAQ (reference sequence). There are 17 residues in the CDR3. Trimming at V came to 5 bases and at J to 0 bases, leaving 3 bases not matched to a gene. Here the CDR3 DNA reads TGTGCCAGCAGCCCGACTAGCGGGGGGGTCTCCTACAATGAGCAGTTCTTC. It yields the protein CASSPTSGGVSYNEQFF.

This clonotype was observed a handful of times. This rearrangement joins TRBV7-2 to TRBJ1-1, with D uncertain. Germline-derived CDR1 and CDR2 are SGHTA and FQGNSA. With 4 bases removed from V and 1 base from J, the gap between germline ends came to 10 bases. This CDR3 has 14 residues. This CDR3 reads CASSWASTNTEAFF. CDR3 sequence (DNA): TGTGCCAGCAGCTGGGCCAGCACGAACACTGAAGCTTTCTTT. Full variable domain (rest looked up from reference TRBV7-2 and TRBJ1-1): GAGVSQSPSNKVTEKGKDVELRCDPISGHTALYWYRQSLGQGLEFLIYFQGNSAPDKSGLPSDRFSAERTGGSVSTLTIQRTQQEDSAVYLCASSWASTNTEAFFGQGTRLTVV.

This clonotype occurred a few times. This sequence joins TRBV2 and TRBJ2-5; 8 nucleotides match TRBD2. V was clipped by 8 bases and J by 2 bases; unmatched bases: 13. This CDR3 has 16 amino acids. Germline CDR1 SNHLY, CDR2 FYNNEI. The CDR3 nucleotides are TGTGCCAGCCTTGAAGGTTTAGCGGGGTATCAAGAGACCCAGTACTTC. The encoded protein is CASLEGLAGYQETQYF.

Regarding this clonotype: A much bigger clone sits one base away, suggesting this may be a read error. The conserved final phenylalanine or tryptophan is absent from the CDR3, which likely points to a read error. The rearrangement uses TRBV6-5 and TRBJ2-3, with D possibly called TRBD1 or TRBD2 (5 bases each). CDR3 size: 13 residues. Trimming removed 2 bases at V and 6 bases at J, with 9 bases between. Looked up from germline, CDR1 is MNHEY and CDR2 is SVGAGI. The CDR3 loop is CASSYTGDDTQYL. As DNA, the CDR3 is TGTGCCAGCAGTTACACCGGGGACGATACGCAGTATTTA.

This clonotype has just a few counts. The CDR3 DNA sequence: TGTGCCAGCAGCATTAGCCCGGGTTACGAGCAGTACTTC. It specifies CASSISPGYEQYF. The V gene is TRBV7-8, the J gene TRBJ2-7, with D unclear. The ends were cut back, 5 bases at V and 4 bases at J, with 12 bases in the middle. The CDR3 has 13 amino acids. The germline V gene encodes CDR1 SGHVS and CDR2 FQNEAQ. The entire variable domain, with the rest obtained from reference TRBV7-8 and TRBJ2-7, is as follows: GAGVSQSPRYKVAKRGQDVALRCDPISGHVSLFWYQQALGQGPEFLTYFQNEAQLDKSGLPSDRFFAERPEGSVSTLKIQRTQQEDSAVYLCASSISPGYEQYFGPGTRLTVT.

This clonotype was observed a handful of times. The chain uses TRBV6-6 and TRBJ2-3; the match to TRBD1 covers 8 bases. CDR3 length equals 16 residues. Trimming cost V 7 bases and J 4 bases; bases outside gene matches: 13. The germline V gene encodes CDR1 MNHNY and CDR2 SVGAGI (reference sequence). CDR3 sequence reads: CASKEIWTGSADTQYF. The CDR3 DNA reads TGTGCCAGCAAAGAAATTTGGACAGGGAGTGCAGATACGCAGTATTTT.

Here the CDR3 reads CASSEKGLASRDTQYF. The CDR3 nucleotides are TGTGCCAGCAGTGAGAAGGGACTAGCTTCAAGGGATACGCAGTATTTT. The V gene is TRBV2, the J gene TRBJ2-3; 9 nucleotides match TRBD2. The trim removed 3 bases at V and 6 bases at J, leaving 10 bases unmatched. Germline CDR1 reads SNHLY; CDR2 reads FYNNEI. This CDR3 contains 16 residues. Supplemented by reference TRBV2 and TRBJ2-3, the full variable domain reads EPEVTQTPSHQVTQMGQEVILRCVPISNHLYFYWYRQILGQKVEFLVSFYNNEISEKSEIFDDQFSVERPDGSNFTLKIRSTKLEDSAMYFCASSEKGLASRDTQYFGPGTRLTVL.

This rearrangement joins TRBV3-1 to TRBJ2-3; TRBD1 might be the D (6 bases). This CDR3 spans 14 amino acids. The V gene lost 4 bases and the J gene lost 1 base, with 9 bases spanning the gap. Germline-derived CDR1 and CDR2 are LGHDT and YNNKEL (reference sequence). This chain's CDR3 is CASSLRTGTDTQYF. The CDR3 DNA reads TGTGCCAGCAGCCTTCGGACAGGCACAGATACGCAGTATTTT.

This clonotype was observed a handful of times. The chain carries TRBV5-6 and TRBJ1-2; a possible D gene is TRBD1 (5 bases). Germline assignment: CDR1 SGHDT and CDR2 YYEEEE. This CDR3 contains 17 residues. Trimming cost V 1 base and J 0 bases, with 16 bases left between them. Here the CDR3 DNA reads TGTGCCAGCAGCTTGTGGGTCGGGGCGGAAGCTAACTATGGCTACACCTTC. Protein: CASSLWVGAEANYGYTF.

This clonotype was counted only a few times. This chain uses TRBV6-6 with TRBJ2-5; D not certain. Trimming took 8 bases from V and 2 from J, leaving 9 bases between them. The CDR3 contains 12 residues. Germline V CDR1 and CDR2: MNHNY, SVGAGI (reference sequence). CDR3 in DNA: TGTGCCAGCCGAGGCAGGCAAGAGACCCAGTACTTC. Translating gives CASRGRQETQYF.

This clonotype was seen a handful of times. The chain uses TRBV15 and TRBJ2-1, with a possible D match to TRBD1 (5 bases). Deletions cut 8 bases from V and 6 bases from J, with 14 bases between. Germline V gene sequence: CDR1 LNHNV, CDR2 YYDKDF (reference sequence). This CDR3 contains 13 residues. The CDR3 DNA is TGTGCCACCGGCCCCAGTCAGGGCAATGAGCAGTTCTTC. This sequence encodes CATGPSQGNEQFF. Full variable domain (rest looked up from reference TRBV15 and TRBJ2-1): DAMVIQNPRYQVTQFGKPVTLSCSQTLNHNVMYWYQQKSSQAPKLLFHYYDKDFNNEADTPDNFQSRRPNTSFCFLDIRSPGLGDTAMYLCATGPSQGNEQFFGPGTRLTVL.